These 3 T cell receptor beta chains were sequenced from one sample in a study of pediatric ulcerative colitis. Repertoires were generated with immunoSEQ multiplex PCR, while TCRdb's copy carries only in-frame clones and drops some. The sample includes about 64,000 clones, approximately 87% of them seen just once. The material sequenced was blood. The receptors come from a boy aged 5-17 years with severe ulcerative colitis.

This clone was picked up a small number of times. The chain links TRBV28 to TRBJ1-2; D perhaps matches TRBD1 (5 bases). The length of the CDR3 is 13 residues. The germline V gene encodes CDR1 MDHEN and CDR2 SYDVKM. V lost 6 bases and J lost 1, with 9 bases in between. CDR3 nucleotide sequence: TGTGCCAGCAGCAGGGACTTTAACTATGGCTACACCTTC. This translates into CASSRDFNYGYTF.

The rearrangement links TRBV29-1 to TRBJ2-1; TRBD2 aligns across 12 bases. The trim removed 6 bases at V and 5 bases at J, leaving 11 bases unmatched. The CDR3 consists of 16 residues. Germline V gives CDR1 SQVTM, CDR2 ANQGSEA. CDR3 bases: TGCAGCGTGCCCCTGGGACTAGCGGGCCCCGACAATGAGCAGTTCTTC. Its protein product is CSVPLGLAGPDNEQFF.

Only one count was recorded for this clone. The V gene is TRBV5-4, the J gene TRBJ2-3; 10 bases agree with TRBD2. The CDR3 length is 18 residues. V gave up 0 bases and J gave up 4 bases; unmatched junction bases: 11. Per the germline V gene, CDR1 is SGHNT and CDR2 is YYREEE (reference sequence). The CDR3 reads CASSLGGGLAGVPDTQYF. In DNA, the CDR3 is TGTGCCAGCAGCTTGGGAGGGGGTCTAGCGGGAGTCCCAGATACGCAGTATTTT.